The entry that follows covers one TCR beta chain sequence. No antigen is known for it. The junction does not match germline at one end; this may be a read error. Corrective heart surgery yielded resections, and these provided the thymus tissue. Infants, healthy and Finnish, who were having corrective surgery for congenital heart defects served as donors. Produced via immunoSEQ multiplex PCR; TCRdb's table is partial and in-frame only. The sample shows about 78,000 clones, nearly 98% of them seen only once. This specimen comes from a study of human thymus T cells. General study findings and limits: Thymic repertoires from unrelated individuals overlapped highly, related research reported. What appeared biased in thymic and blood repertoires was the usage of V and J genes.

Germline CDR1 is SSHAT and CDR2 is FNYEAQ (reference sequence). The length of the CDR3 is 18 residues. Material for sequencing was thymus tissue. The V gene is TRBV7-7, the J gene TRBJ2-6; maybe TRBD1 (6 bases). The receptor was isolated from a boy younger than two with a congenital heart defect but otherwise immunologically healthy. Here the CDR3 reads CASSLGETGSSGANVLTF. The CDR3 nucleotides read TGTGCTAGCAGCTTAGGGGAGACAGGCAGCTCTGGGGCCAACGTCCTGACTTTC. The full variable domain, with the rest looked up from reference TRBV7-7 and TRBJ2-6, is GAGVSQSPRYKVTKRGQDVTLRCDPISSHATLYWYQQALGQGPEFLTYFNYEAQPDKSGLPSDRFSAERPEGSISTLTIQRTEQRDSAMYRCASSLGETGSSGANVLTFGAGSRLTVL.